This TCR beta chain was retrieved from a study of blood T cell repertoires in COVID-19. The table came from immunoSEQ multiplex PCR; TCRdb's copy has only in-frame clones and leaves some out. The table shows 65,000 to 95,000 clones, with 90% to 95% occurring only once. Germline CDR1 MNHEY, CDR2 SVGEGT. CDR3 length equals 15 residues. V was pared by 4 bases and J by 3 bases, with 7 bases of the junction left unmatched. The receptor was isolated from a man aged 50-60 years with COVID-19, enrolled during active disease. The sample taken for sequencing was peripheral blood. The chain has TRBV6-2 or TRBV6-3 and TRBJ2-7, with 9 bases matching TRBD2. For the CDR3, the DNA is TGTGCCAGCAGTTTGGGATCTAGCGGGAACTACGAGCAGTACTTC. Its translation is CASSLGSSGNYEQYF.